These 8 T cell receptor beta chains came from one sample sequenced in a study of shared clonotypes between healthy human individuals. Here immunoSEQ multiplex PCR was the method, and the copy in TCRdb shows in-frame clones only, minus some. The sample yields 600,000 to 750,000 clones, roughly 72% seen once. Input material: memory CD4+ T cells sorted from blood. Described subset: CD45RA-negative fraction. The receptors were sampled from a woman younger than 45 in good health.

This clone appeared a few times. The same CDR3 can be traced to other DNA sequences in this sample. The chain links TRBV10-1 to TRBJ2-1, with 9 nucleotides matching TRBD2. The trim removed 3 bases at V and 4 bases at J, leaving 4 bases unmatched. Looked up from germline, CDR1 is WNHNN and CDR2 is SYGVQD (reference sequence). This CDR3 spans 15 amino acids. The CDR3 here is CASSDTSGPYNEQFF. CDR3 sequence (DNA): TGCGCCAGCAGTGACACTAGCGGGCCATACAATGAGCAGTTCTTC.

About this clone itself: A far larger clone lies a single base away; this is likely a read error. Other nucleotide sequences in the sample specify the same CDR3. The chain is built from TRBV7-9 and TRBJ2-3; D unresolved. Germline V gene data show CDR1 as SEHNR and CDR2 as FQNEAQ (reference sequence). This CDR3 has 10 amino acids. V dropped 8 bases and J dropped 3 bases, with 3 bases sitting between them. The CDR3 spells CASGTDTQYF. CDR3 bases: TGTGCCAGCGGTACAGATACGCAGTATTTT.

The chain carries TRBV11-1 and TRBJ2-1; perhaps TRBD1 as D (6 bases). V lost 4 bases to trimming and J lost 4 bases, with 17 bases between them. CDR1 and CDR2 from the germline V gene are SGHAT and FQDESV (reference sequence). The CDR3 length is 16 residues. The CDR3 loop reads CASSSGQTTRYNEQFF. The CDR3 bases are TGTGCCAGCAGCTCGGGACAAACTACTAGGTACAATGAGCAGTTCTTC.

The chain employs TRBV28 and TRBJ1-2; 8 bases are a match to TRBD1. Unmatched junction bases numbered 9, after V lost 7 bases and J lost 2 bases. The germline V gene has CDR1 MDHEN and CDR2 SYDVKM. The CDR3 loop spans 15 amino acids. The CDR3 nucleotides are TGTGCCAGCAATCGGGGCAGGGGGCAGAACTATGGCTACACCTTC. Its protein product is CASNRGRGQNYGYTF.

The chain employs TRBV5-1 and TRBJ1-2; D not certain. Trimming cost V 3 bases and J 8 bases, with 20 bases left between them. CDR1 and CDR2 from the germline V gene are SGHRS and YFSETQ. The length of the CDR3 is 15 residues. CDR3 loop: CASSSFYDGIYGYTF. Here the CDR3 DNA reads TGCGCCAGCAGCTCCTTTTATGACGGGATCTACGGCTACACCTTC.

This clone appeared many times. The chain employs TRBV28 and TRBJ1-3; 7 bases are a match to TRBD1. Germline CDR1 MDHEN, CDR2 SYDVKM. The CDR3 runs to 15 residues. The junction had 7 bases not matched to a gene; V was cut back by 6 bases and J by 2 bases. The CDR3 coding sequence is TGTGCCAGCAGCCCCGGGGGGACAGCTGGAAACACCATATATTTT. As protein: CASSPGGTAGNTIYF.

The chain has TRBV2 and TRBJ2-2; the D gene is possibly TRBD2 (5 bases). The V end was cut by 2 bases, the J end by 6 bases, with 13 bases between. The V gene's germline CDR1 is SNHLY and CDR2 FYNNEI. The CDR3 loop spans 15 amino acids. The CDR3 region is CASSERTLAPGELFF. CDR3 nucleotide sequence: TGTGCCAGCAGTGAAAGAACCCTAGCACCCGGGGAGCTGTTTTTT.

The chain couples TRBV6-5 to TRBJ2-5, with 10 bases fitting TRBD1. The CDR3 spans 15 residues. Germline V gives CDR1 MNHEY, CDR2 SVGAGI. With V trimmed by 2 bases and J by 1 base, 1 base remained unmatched. This chain's CDR3 is CASSYRDRGQETQYF. The CDR3 DNA sequence: TGTGCCAGCAGTTACCGGGACAGGGGCCAAGAGACCCAGTACTTC.